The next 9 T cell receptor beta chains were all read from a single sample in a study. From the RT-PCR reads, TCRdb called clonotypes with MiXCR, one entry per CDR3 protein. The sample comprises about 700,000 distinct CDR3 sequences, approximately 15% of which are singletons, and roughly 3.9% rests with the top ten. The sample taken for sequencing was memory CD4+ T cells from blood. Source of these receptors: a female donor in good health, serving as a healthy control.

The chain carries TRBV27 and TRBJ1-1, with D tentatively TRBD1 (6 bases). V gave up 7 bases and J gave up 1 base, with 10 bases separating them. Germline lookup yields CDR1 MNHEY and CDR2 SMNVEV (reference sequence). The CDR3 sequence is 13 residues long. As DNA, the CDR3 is TGTGCCAGCACAACGGGGGCGAACACTGAAGCTTTCTTT. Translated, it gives CASTTGANTEAFF.

The CDR3 region is CASIGTYTDTQYF. CDR3 DNA sequence: TGTGCCAGCATCGGGACTTACACAGATACGCAGTATTTT. The chain couples TRBV2 to TRBJ2-3; D may be TRBD2 (6 bases). Germline V gene data show CDR1 as SNHLY and CDR2 as FYNNEI. V dropped 7 bases and J dropped 2 bases, with 10 bases sitting between them. The CDR3 runs 13 residues.

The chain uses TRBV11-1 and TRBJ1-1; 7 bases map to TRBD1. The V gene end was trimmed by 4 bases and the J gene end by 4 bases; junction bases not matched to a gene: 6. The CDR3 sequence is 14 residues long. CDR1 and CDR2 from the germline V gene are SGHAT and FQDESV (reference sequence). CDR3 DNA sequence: TGTGCCAGCAGCTACGACAGGGCGGGCACTGAAGCTTTCTTT. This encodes CASSYDRAGTEAFF.

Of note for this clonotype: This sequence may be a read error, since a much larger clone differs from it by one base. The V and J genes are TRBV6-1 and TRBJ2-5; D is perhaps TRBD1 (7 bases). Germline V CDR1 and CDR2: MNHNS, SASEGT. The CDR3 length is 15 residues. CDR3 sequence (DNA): TGTGCCAGCAGTGCGACAGGGACTCCGTTAGAGACCCAGCACTTC. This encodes CASSATGTPLETQHF.

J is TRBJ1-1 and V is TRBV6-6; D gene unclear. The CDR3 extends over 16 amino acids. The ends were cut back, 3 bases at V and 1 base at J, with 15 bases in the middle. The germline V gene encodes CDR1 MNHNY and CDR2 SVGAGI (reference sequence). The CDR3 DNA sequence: TGTGCCAGCAGTTATGGGTTACGGCGGGGGAACACTGAAGCTTTCTTT. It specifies CASSYGLRRGNTEAFF.

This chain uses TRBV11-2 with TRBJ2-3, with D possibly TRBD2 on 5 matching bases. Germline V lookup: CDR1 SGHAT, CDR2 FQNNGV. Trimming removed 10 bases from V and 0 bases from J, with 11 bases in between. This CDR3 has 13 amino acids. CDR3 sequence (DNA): TGTGCCAACTCTCGCGGGAGCACAGATACGCAGTATTTT. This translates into CANSRGSTDTQYF.

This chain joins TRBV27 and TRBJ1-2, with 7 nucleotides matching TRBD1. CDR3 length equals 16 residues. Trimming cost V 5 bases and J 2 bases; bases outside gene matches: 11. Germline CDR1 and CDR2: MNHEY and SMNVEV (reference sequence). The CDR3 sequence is CASSLRPTQGNYGYTF. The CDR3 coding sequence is TGTGCCAGCAGTCTCCGGCCGACACAGGGGAACTATGGCTACACCTTC.

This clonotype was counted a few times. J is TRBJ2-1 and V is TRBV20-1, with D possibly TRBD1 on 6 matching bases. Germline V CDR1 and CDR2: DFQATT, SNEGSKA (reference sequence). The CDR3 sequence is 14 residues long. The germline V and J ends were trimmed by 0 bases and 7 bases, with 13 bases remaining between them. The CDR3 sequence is CSARDPLRGNEQFF. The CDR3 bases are TGCAGTGCTAGAGACCCCCTAAGGGGGAATGAGCAGTTCTTC.

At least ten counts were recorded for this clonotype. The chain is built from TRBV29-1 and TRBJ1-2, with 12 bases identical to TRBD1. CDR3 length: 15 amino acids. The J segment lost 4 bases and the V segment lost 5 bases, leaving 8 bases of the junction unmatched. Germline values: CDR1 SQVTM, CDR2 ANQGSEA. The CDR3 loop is CSVSGTGGEGYGYTF. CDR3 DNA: TGCAGCGTTTCCGGGACAGGGGGCGAGGGCTATGGCTACACCTTC.